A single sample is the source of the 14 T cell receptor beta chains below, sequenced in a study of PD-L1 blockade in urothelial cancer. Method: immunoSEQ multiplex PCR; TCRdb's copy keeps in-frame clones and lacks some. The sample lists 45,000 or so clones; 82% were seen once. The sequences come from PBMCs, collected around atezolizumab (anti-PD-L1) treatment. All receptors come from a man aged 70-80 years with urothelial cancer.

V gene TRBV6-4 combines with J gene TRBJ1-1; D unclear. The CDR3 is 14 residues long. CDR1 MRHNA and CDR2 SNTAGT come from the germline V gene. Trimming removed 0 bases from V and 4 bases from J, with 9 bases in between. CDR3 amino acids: CASSDSSVGTEAFF. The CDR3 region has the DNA TGTGCCAGCAGTGACTCTAGCGTGGGCACTGAAGCTTTCTTT.

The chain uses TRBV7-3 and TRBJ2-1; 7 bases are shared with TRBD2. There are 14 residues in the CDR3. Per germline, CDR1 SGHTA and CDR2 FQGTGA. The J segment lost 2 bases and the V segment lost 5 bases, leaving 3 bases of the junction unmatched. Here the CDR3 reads CASSGGGTYNEQFF. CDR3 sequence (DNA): TGTGCCAGCAGCGGGGGGGGGACCTACAATGAGCAGTTCTTC.

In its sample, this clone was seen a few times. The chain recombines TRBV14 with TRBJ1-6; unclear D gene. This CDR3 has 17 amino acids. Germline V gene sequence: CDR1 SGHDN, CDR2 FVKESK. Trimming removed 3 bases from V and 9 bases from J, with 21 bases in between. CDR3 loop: CASSQRLNDPWRSPLHF. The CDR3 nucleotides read TGTGCCAGCAGCCAGAGACTCAACGACCCATGGCGTTCACCCCTCCACTTT.

CDR3 region: CASSPQGNEQFF. CDR3 nucleotide sequence: TGTGCCAGCAGCCCCCAGGGAAATGAGCAGTTCTTC. This chain joins TRBV2 and TRBJ2-1, with a possible D match to TRBD1 (5 bases). The V gene's germline CDR1 is SNHLY and CDR2 FYNNEI. This CDR3 has 12 residues. Deletions cut 6 bases from V and 7 bases from J, with 10 bases between. Variable domain in full (rest from reference TRBV2 and TRBJ2-1): EPEVTQTPSHQVTQMGQEVILRCVPISNHLYFYWYRQILGQKVEFLVSFYNNEISEKSEIFDDQFSVERPDGSNFTLKIRSTKLEDSAMYFCASSPQGNEQFFGPGTRLTVL.

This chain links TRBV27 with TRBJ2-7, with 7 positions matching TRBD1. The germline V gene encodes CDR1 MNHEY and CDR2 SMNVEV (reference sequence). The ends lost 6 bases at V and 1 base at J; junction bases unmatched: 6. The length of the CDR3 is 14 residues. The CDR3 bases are TGTGCCAGCAGCTTCCGACAGGGATCCTACGAGCAGTACTTC. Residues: CASSFRQGSYEQYF.

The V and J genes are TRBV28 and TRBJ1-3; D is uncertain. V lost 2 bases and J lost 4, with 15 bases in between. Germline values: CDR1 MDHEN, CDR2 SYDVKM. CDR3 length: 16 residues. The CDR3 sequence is CASSLAQRVAGNTIYF. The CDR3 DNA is TGTGCCAGCAGTTTAGCCCAGAGGGTCGCGGGAAACACCATATATTTT.

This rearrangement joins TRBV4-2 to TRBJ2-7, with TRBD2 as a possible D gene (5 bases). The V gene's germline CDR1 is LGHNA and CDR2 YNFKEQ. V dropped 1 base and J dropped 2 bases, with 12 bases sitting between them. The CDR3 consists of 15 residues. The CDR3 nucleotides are TGTGCCAGCAGCCAAGGTGGGAGTTCCACCTACGAGCAGTACTTC. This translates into CASSQGGSSTYEQYF.

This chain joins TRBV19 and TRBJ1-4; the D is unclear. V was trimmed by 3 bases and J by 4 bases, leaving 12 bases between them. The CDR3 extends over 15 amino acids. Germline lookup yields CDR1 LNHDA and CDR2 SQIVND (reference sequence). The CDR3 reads CASSIIAGNNEKLFF. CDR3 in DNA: TGTGCCAGTAGTATCATCGCGGGGAATAATGAAAAACTGTTTTTT. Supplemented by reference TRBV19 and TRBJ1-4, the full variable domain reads DGGITQSPKYLFRKEGQNVTLSCEQNLNHDAMYWYRQDPGQGLRLIYYSQIVNDFQKGDIAEGYSVSREKKESFPLTVTSAQKNPTAFYLCASSIIAGNNEKLFFGSGTQLSVL.

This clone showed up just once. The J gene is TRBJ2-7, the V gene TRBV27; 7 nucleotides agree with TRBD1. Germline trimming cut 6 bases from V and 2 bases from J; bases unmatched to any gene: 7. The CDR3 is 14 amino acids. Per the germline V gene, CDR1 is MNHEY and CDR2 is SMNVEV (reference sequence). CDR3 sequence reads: CASRRQGETYEQYF. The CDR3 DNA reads TGTGCCAGCAGGAGACAGGGTGAAACCTACGAGCAGTACTTC.

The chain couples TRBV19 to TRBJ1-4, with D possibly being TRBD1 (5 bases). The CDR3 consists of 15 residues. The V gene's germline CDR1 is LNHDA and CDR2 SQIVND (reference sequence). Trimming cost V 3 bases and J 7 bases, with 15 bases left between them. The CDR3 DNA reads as TGTGCCAGTAGTATGGGGGGGGTACATCGTGAAAAACTGTTTTTT. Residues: CASSMGGVHREKLFF.

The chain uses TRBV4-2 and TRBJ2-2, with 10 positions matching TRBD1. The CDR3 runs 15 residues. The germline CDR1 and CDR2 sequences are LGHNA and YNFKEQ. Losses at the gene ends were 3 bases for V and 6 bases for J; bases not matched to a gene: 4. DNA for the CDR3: TGTGCCAGCAGCCAGGCCGGGACAGGGGCCGGGGAGCTGTTTTTT. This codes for CASSQAGTGAGELFF.

CDR3 nucleotide sequence: TGTGCCACCAGCAGACAGACCGGGACAGGGTTAGGCGAGCAGTACTTC. Its protein is CATSRQTGTGLGEQYF. The chain carries TRBV15 and TRBJ2-7; 9 bases are a match to TRBD1. The CDR3 length is 16 residues. V lost 2 bases, J lost 6 bases, and 11 bases stayed unmatched. Germline CDR1 reads LNHNV; CDR2 reads YYDKDF (reference sequence).

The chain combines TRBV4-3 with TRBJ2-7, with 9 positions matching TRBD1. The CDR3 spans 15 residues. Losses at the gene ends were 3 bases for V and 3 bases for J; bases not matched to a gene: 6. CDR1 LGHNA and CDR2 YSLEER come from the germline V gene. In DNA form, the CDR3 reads TGCGCCAGCAGCCAGGCCGGGACAGGGATCTACGAGCAGTACTTC. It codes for CASSQAGTGIYEQYF.

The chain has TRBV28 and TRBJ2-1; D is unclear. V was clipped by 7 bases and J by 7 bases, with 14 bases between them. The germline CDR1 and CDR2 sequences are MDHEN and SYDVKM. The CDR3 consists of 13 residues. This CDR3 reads CASKVGRTNEQFF. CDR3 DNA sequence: TGTGCCAGCAAGGTGGGCCGAACAAATGAGCAGTTCTTC.